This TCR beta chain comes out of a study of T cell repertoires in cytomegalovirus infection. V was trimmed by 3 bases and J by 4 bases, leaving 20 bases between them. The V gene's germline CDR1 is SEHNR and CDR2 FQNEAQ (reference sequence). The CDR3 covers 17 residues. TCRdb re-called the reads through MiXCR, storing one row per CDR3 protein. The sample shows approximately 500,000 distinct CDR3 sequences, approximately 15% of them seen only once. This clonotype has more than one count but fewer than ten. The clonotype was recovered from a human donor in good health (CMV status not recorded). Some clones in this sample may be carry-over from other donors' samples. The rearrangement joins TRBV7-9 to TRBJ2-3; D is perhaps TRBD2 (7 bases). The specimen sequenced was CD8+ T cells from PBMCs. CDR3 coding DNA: TGTGCCAGCAGCTTGGCGTGGGAGGGGGGGCCCGCAGATACGCAGTATTTT. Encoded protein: CASSLAWEGGPADTQYF.